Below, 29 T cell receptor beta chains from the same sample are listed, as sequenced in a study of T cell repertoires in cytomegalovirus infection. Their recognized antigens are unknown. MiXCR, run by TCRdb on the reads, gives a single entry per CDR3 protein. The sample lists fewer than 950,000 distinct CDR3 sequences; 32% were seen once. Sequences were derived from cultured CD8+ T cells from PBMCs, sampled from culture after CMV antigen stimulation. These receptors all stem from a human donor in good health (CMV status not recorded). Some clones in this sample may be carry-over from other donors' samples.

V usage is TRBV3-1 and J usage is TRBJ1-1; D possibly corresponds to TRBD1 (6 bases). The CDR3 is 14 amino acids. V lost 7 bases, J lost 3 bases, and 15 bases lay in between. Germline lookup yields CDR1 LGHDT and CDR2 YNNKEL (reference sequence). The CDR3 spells CASKPRGADTEAFF. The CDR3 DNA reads TGTGCCAGCAAACCCCGGGGGGCCGACACTGAAGCTTTCTTT.

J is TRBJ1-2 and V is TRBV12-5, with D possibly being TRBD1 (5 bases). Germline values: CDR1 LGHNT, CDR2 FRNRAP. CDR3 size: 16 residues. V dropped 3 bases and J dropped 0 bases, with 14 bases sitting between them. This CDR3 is CASGFGGGRANYGYTF. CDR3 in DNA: TGTGCTAGTGGTTTTGGGGGAGGCAGAGCTAACTATGGCTACACCTTC. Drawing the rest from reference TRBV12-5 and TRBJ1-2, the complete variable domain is DARVTQTPRHKVTEMGQEVTMRCQPILGHNTVFWYRQTMMQGLELLAYFRNRAPLDDSGMPKDRFSAEMPDATLATLKIQPSEPRDSAVYFCASGFGGGRANYGYTFGSGTRLTVV.

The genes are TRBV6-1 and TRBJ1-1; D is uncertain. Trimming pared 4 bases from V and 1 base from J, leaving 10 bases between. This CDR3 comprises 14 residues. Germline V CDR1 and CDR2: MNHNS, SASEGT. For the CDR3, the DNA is TGTGCCAGCAGTGTCATCCAGAGGAACACTGAAGCTTTCTTT. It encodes CASSVIQRNTEAFF.

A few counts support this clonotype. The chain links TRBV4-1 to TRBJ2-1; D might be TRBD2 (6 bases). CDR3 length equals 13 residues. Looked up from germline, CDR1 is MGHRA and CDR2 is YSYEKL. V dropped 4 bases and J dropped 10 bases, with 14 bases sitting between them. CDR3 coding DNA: TGCGCCAGCAGCCCCCCGGGGGACGTCGAGCAGTTCTTC. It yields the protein CASSPPGDVEQFF.

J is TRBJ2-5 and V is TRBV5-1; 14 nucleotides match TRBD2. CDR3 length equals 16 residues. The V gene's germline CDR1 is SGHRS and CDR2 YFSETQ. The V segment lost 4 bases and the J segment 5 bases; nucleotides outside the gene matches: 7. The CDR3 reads CASSTGLAGGLETQYF. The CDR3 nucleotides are TGCGCCAGCAGCACCGGACTAGCGGGGGGTCTTGAGACCCAGTACTTC.

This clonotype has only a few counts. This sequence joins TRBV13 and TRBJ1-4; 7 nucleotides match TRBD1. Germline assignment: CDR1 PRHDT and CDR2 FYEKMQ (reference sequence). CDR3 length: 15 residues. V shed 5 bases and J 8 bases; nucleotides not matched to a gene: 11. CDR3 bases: TGTGCCAGCAGCGGGGGAAGGGGGCCGGGCGAAAAACTGTTTTTT. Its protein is CASSGGRGPGEKLFF.

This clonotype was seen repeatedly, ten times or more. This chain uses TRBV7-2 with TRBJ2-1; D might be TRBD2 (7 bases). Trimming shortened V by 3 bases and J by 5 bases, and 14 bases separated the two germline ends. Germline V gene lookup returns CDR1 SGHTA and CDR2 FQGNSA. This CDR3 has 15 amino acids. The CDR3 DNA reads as TGTGCCAGCAGCTTTGGGGGGGCCTGGAACAATGAGCAGTTCTTC. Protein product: CASSFGGAWNNEQFF.

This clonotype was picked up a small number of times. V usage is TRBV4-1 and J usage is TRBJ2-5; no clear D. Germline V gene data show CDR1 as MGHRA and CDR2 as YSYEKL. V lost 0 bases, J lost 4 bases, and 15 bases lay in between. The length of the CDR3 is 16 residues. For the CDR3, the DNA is TGCGCCAGCAGCCAAGATATTGGCAGGTTTTCAGAGACCCAGTACTTC. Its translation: CASSQDIGRFSETQYF.

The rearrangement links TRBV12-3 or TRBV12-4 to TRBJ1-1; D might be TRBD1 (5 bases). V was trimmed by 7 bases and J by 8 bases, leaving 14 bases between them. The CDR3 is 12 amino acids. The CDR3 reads CASKPGGEEAFF. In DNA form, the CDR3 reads TGTGCCAGCAAACCAGGAGGGGAGGAAGCTTTCTTT.

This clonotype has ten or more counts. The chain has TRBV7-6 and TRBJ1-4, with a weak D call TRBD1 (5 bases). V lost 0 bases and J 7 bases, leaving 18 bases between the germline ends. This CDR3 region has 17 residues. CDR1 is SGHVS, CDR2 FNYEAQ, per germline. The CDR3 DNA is TGTGCCAGCAGCTTAGCACCCTCGGGGCCGGGGAGTGAAAAACTGTTTTTT. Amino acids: CASSLAPSGPGSEKLFF.

The CDR3 bases are TGTGCCACTGCAGGTAGCGGCACAGATACGCAGTATTTT. Translating gives CATAGSGTDTQYF. The V call is TRBV24-1, the J call TRBJ2-3; weak D call: TRBD2 (5 bases). V was clipped by 10 bases and J by 1 base, with 11 bases between them. This CDR3 has 13 residues. Per the germline V gene, CDR1 is KGHDR and CDR2 is SFDVKD.

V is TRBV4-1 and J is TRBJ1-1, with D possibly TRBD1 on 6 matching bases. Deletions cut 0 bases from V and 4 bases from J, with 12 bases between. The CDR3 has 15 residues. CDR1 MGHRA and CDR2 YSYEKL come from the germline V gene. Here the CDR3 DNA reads TGCGCCAGCAGCCAAGAGGGGGGGGCTAGCACTGAAGCTTTCTTT. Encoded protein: CASSQEGGASTEAFF.

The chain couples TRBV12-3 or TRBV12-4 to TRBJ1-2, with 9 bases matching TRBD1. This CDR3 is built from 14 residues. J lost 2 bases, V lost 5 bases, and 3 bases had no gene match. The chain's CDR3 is CASSATGGNYGYTF. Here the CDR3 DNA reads TGTGCCAGCAGTGCGACAGGGGGAAACTATGGCTACACCTTC.

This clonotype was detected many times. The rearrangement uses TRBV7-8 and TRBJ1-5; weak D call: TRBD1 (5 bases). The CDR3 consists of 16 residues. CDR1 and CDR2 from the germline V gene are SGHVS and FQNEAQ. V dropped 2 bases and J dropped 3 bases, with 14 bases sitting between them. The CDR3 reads CASSLPDQGFNQPQHF. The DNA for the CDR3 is TGTGCCAGCAGCTTACCGGACCAGGGCTTCAATCAGCCCCAGCATTTT.

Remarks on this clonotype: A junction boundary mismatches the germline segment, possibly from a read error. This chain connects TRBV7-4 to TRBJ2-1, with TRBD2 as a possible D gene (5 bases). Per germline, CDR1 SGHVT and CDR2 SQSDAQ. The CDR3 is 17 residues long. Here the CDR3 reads CVSSAVGSVGFRDEQFF. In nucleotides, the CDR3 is TGTGTCAGCAGCGCAGTGGGTAGCGTGGGTTTTAGGGATGAGCAGTTCTTC.

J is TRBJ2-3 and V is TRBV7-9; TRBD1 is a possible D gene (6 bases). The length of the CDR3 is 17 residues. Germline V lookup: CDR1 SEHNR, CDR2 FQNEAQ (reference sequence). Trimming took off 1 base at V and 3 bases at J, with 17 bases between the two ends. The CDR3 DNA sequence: TGTGCCAGCAGCTTAGACTTCCAGGGGAAGAGGACAGATACGCAGTATTTT. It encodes CASSLDFQGKRTDTQYF.

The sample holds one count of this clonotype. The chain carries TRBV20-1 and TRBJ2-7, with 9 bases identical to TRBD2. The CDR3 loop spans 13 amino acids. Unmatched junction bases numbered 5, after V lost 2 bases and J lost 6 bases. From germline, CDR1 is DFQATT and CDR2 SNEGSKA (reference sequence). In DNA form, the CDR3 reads TGCAGTGCTAGAAGAGGGCGGGGGGGCGAGCAGTACGTC. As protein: CSARRGRGGEQYV.

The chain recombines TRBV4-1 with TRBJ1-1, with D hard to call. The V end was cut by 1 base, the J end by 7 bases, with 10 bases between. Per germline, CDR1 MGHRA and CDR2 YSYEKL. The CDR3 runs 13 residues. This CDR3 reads CASSQASWNEAFF. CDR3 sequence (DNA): TGCGCCAGCAGCCAAGCAAGCTGGAATGAAGCTTTCTTT.

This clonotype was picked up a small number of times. The CDR3 nucleotides are TGTGCCAGTTGGGGGTGGGGGGAAAGCACAGATACGCAGTATTTT. Its protein is CASWGWGESTDTQYF. V is TRBV28 and J is TRBJ2-3, with D perhaps TRBD2 (6 bases). The CDR3 is 15 residues long. CDR1 is MDHEN, CDR2 SYDVKM, per germline. V was clipped by 9 bases and J by 0 bases, with 16 bases between them.

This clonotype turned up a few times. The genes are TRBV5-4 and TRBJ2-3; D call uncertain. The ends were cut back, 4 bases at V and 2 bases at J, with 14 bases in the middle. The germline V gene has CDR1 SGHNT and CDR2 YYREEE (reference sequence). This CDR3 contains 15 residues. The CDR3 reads CASSRSYTTTDTQYF. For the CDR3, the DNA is TGTGCCAGCAGCCGATCTTATACTACCACAGATACGCAGTATTTT.

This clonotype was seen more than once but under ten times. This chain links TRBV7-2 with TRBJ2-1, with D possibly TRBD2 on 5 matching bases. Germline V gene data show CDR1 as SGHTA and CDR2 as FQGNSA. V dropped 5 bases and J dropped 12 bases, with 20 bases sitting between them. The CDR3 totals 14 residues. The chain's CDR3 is CASSRDGKYKGQFF. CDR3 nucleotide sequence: TGTGCCAGCAGCAGAGACGGGAAGTATAAGGGGCAGTTCTTC.

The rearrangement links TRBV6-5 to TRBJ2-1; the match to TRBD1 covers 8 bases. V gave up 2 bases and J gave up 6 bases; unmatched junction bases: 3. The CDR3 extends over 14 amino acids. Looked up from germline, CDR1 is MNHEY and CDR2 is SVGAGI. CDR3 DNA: TGTGCCAGCAGTTACCAGGGGGCCATCAATGAGCAGTTCTTC. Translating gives CASSYQGAINEQFF.

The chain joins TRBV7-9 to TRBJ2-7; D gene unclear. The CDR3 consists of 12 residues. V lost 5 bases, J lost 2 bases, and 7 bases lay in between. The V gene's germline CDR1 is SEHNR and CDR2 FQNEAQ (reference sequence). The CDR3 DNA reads TGTGCCAGCAGCCTCACTCCCTACGAGCAGTACGTC. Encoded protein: CASSLTPYEQYV.

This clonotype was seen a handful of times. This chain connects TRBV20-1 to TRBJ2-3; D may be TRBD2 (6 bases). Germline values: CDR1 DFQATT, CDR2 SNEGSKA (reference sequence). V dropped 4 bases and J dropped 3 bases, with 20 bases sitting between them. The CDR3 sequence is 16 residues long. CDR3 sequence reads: CSATPPWSRGTDTQYF. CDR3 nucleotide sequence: TGCAGTGCTACACCCCCCTGGAGTCGGGGGACAGATACGCAGTATTTT.

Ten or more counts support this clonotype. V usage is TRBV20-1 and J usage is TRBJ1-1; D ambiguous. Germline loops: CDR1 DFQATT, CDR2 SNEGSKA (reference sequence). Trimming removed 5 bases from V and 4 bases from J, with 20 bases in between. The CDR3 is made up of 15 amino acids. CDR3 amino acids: CSAPAGGRVGTEAFF. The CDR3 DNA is TGCAGTGCTCCAGCGGGTGGACGGGTGGGCACTGAAGCTTTCTTT.

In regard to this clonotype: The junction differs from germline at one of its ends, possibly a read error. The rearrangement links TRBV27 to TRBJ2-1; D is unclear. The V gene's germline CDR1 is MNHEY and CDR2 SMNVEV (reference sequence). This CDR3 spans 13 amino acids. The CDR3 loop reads CASSGVTYYEQFF. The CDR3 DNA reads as TGTGCCAGCAGTGGGGTCACCTACTATGAGCAGTTCTTC.

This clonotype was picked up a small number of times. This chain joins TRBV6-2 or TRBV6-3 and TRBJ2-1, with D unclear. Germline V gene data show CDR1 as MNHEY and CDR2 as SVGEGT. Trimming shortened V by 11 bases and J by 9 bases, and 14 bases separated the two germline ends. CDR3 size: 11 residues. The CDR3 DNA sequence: TGTGCCCACGGGCCCCCCGCTGAGCAGTTCTTC. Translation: CAHGPPAEQFF.

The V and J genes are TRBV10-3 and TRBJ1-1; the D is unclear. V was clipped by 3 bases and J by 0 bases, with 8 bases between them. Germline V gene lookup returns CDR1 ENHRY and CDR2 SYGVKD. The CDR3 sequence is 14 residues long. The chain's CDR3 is CAISDPALNTEAFF. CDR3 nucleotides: TGTGCCATCAGTGACCCGGCGTTGAACACTGAAGCTTTCTTT.

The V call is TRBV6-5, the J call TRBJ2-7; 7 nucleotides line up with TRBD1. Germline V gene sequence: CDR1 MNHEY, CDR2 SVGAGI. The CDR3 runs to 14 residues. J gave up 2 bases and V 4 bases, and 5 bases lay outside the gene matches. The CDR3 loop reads CASSSPDRPYEQYF. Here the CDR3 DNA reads TGTGCCAGCAGTTCGCCGGACAGGCCCTACGAGCAGTACTTC.